Shown below are 28 T cell receptor beta chains from a single sample sequenced in a study of Ad26.COV2.S vaccination and SARS-CoV-2 variants. Method: immunoSEQ multiplex PCR; TCRdb's copy keeps in-frame clones and lacks some. The sample holds 380,000 or so clones, about 83% seen once. Treatment described: around 19 received Ad26.COV2.S at low or high dose, single or two shots; several received placebo; per-sample allocation not given. Vaccine and placebo recipients were sampled on day 63 after the first injection. Here the sequenced sample was peripheral blood, taken in a trial of Ad26.COV2.S vaccine versus placebo. All receptors come from a person between 18 and 65 years old who received the Ad26.COV2.S COVID-19 vaccine or a placebo.

The J gene is TRBJ2-5, the V gene TRBV4-1, with 14 bases that match TRBD2. The junction had 8 bases not matched to a gene; V was cut back by 0 bases and J by 5 bases. Germline V gene sequence: CDR1 MGHRA, CDR2 YSYEKL. The CDR3 loop spans 18 amino acids. CDR3 sequence: CASSQDETSGGAWETQYF. Here the CDR3 DNA reads TGCGCCAGCAGCCAAGATGAGACTAGCGGGGGGGCGTGGGAGACCCAGTACTTC.

The chain recombines TRBV11-2 with TRBJ2-5; D unresolved. This CDR3 contains 11 residues. Per germline, CDR1 SGHAT and CDR2 FQNNGV. V was trimmed by 6 bases and J by 5 bases, leaving 7 bases between them. CDR3 nucleotide sequence: TGTGCCAGCAGGACGGACGAGACCCAGTACTTC. Its translation: CASRTDETQYF. The full variable domain, rest sourced from reference TRBV11-2 and TRBJ2-5, is EAGVAQSPRYKIIEKRQSVAFWCNPISGHATLYWYQQILGQGPKLLIQFQNNGVVDDSQLPKDRFSAERLKGVDSTLKIQPAKLEDSAVYLCASRTDETQYFGPGTRLLVL.

This chain uses TRBV7-3 with TRBJ1-1; D is unclear. V was cut by 3 bases and J by 3 bases, with 11 bases left in between. The CDR3 is 14 residues long. In germline, CDR1 is SGHTA, CDR2 FQGTGA. CDR3 residues: CASSLRGIDTEAFF. The DNA for the CDR3 is TGTGCCAGCAGCTTGAGAGGAATTGACACTGAAGCTTTCTTT. The whole variable domain, filled in from reference TRBV7-3 and TRBJ1-1, reads GAGVSQTPSNKVTEKGKYVELRCDPISGHTALYWYRQSLGQGPEFLIYFQGTGAADDSGLPNDRFFAVRPEGSVSTLKIQRTERGDSAVYLCASSLRGIDTEAFFGQGTRLTVV.

About this clone: This specimen includes other DNA sequences encoding the same CDR3. CDR3 nucleotides: TGTGCCAGCAGTGGAGGACGTGGAGAGACCCAGTACTTC. It encodes CASSGGRGETQYF. The chain employs TRBV2 and TRBJ2-5; D not resolved. V shed 4 bases and J shed 4 bases, with 10 bases lying between them. CDR1 is SNHLY and CDR2 is FYNNEI in the germline V gene. This CDR3 is built from 13 residues.

In this sample, this clone turned up a few times. The chain is built from TRBV16 and TRBJ1-2; the match to TRBD1 covers 7 bases. Germline V gene data show CDR1 as KGHSY and CDR2 as FQNENV. The CDR3 contains 14 residues. After removal of 3 bases from V and 3 bases from J, the junction contained 4 bases not matched to a gene. CDR3 sequence (DNA): TGTGCCAGCAGCCAGATCGACAGGGACTATGGCTACACCTTC. This encodes CASSQIDRDYGYTF.

This chain links TRBV5-5 with TRBJ2-2; perhaps TRBD2 as D (5 bases). The length of the CDR3 is 16 residues. The germline V and J ends were trimmed by 5 bases and 1 base, with 15 bases remaining between them. Per the germline V gene, CDR1 is SGHKS and CDR2 is YYEKEE (reference sequence). The CDR3 sequence: CASRKYIGGNTGELFF. The CDR3 nucleotides read TGTGCCAGCAGGAAATACATCGGAGGGAACACCGGGGAGCTGTTTTTT.

The sample holds one count of this clone. Additional DNA sequences in this sample encode the identical CDR3. The J gene is TRBJ2-7, the V gene TRBV18, with D hard to call. Trimming removed 0 bases from V and 0 bases from J, with 6 bases in between. CDR1 KGHSH and CDR2 LQKENI come from the germline V gene. The CDR3 extends over 14 amino acids. The CDR3 loop reads CASSPPAGSYEQYF. The CDR3 nucleotides read TGTGCCAGCTCACCACCGGCAGGCTCCTACGAGCAGTACTTC.

The sample holds a few counts of this clone. V is TRBV6-5 and J is TRBJ1-2; 7 nucleotides agree with TRBD1. CDR1 and CDR2 (germline): MNHEY, SVGAGI. CDR3 size: 13 residues. Trimming at V came to 8 bases and at J to 9 bases, leaving 12 bases not matched to a gene. The CDR3 loop reads CASPEEGAGSYTF. CDR3 nucleotide sequence: TGTGCCAGCCCAGAGGAGGGGGCGGGTAGCTACACCTTC.

Here the CDR3 reads CASSQRGARVALHF. DNA for the CDR3: TGTGCCAGCAGCCAACGAGGGGCCCGCGTGGCCCTCCACTTT. This chain joins TRBV3-1 (or the pseudogene TRBV3-2) and TRBJ1-6, with TRBD1 as a possible D gene (5 bases). CDR1 LGHDT and CDR2 YNNKEL come from the germline V gene (reference sequence). V was cut by 2 bases and J by 14 bases, with 16 bases left in between. The CDR3 covers 14 residues.

This clone occurred once. The chain has TRBV14 and TRBJ2-1, with 15 bases lining up with TRBD2. The CDR3 is 16 amino acids. Germline loops: CDR1 SGHDN, CDR2 FVKESK. The ends lost 2 bases at V and 7 bases at J; junction bases unmatched: 3. The CDR3 region is CASSQPGTSGRNEQFF. CDR3 DNA sequence: TGTGCCAGCAGCCAACCCGGGACTAGCGGGAGGAATGAGCAGTTCTTC.

This chain joins TRBV5-4 and TRBJ1-6; weak D call: TRBD1 (6 bases). The CDR3 loop spans 14 amino acids. CDR1 and CDR2 (germline): SGHNT, YYREEE (reference sequence). V dropped 4 bases and J dropped 10 bases, with 15 bases sitting between them. The CDR3 nucleotides read TGTGCCAGCAGCATTCGACAGGCCAACTCACCCCTCCACTTT. Its protein is CASSIRQANSPLHF.

The rearrangement links TRBV6-5 to TRBJ1-4, with TRBD1 identical over 8 bases. The germline V gene encodes CDR1 MNHEY and CDR2 SVGAGI. The CDR3 contains 14 residues. V shed 6 bases, J shed 10 bases, and the junction held 10 bases outside the gene matches. The CDR3 loop is CASRRGQATPKLFF. DNA for the CDR3: TGTGCCAGCAGGAGGGGACAGGCGACGCCAAAACTGTTTTTT.

The chain links TRBV5-6 to TRBJ1-5; D is uncertain. The length of the CDR3 is 12 residues. Trimming took off 3 bases at V and 5 bases at J, with 6 bases between the two ends. Germline CDR1 reads SGHDT; CDR2 reads YYEEEE. CDR3 in DNA: TGTGCCAGCAGCTCACCCTATCAGCCCCAGCATTTT. Protein: CASSSPYQPQHF.

The chain uses TRBV3-1 (or the pseudogene TRBV3-2) and TRBJ1-2, with D possibly TRBD1 on 6 matching bases. Germline CDR1 reads LGHDT; CDR2 reads YNNKEL (reference sequence). The V end lost 1 base, the J end lost 12 bases, and 18 bases lay between the germline ends. The CDR3 contains 14 residues. CDR3 sequence (DNA): TGTGCCAGCAGCCAAGGTACAGGGAAAGAAGAGAACACCTTC. Amino acids: CASSQGTGKEENTF.

In this sample, this clone turned up a few times. The chain carries TRBV5-1 and TRBJ1-2; maybe TRBD1 (6 bases). V dropped 4 bases and J dropped 6 bases, with 16 bases sitting between them. Germline-derived CDR1 and CDR2 are SGHRS and YFSETQ. This CDR3 is 14 amino acids long. The CDR3 spells CASSLMDRGDGYTF. The CDR3, as DNA: TGCGCCAGCAGCCTGATGGACAGAGGTGATGGCTACACCTTC.

This clone was detected many times. The chain recombines TRBV27 with TRBJ1-3; D remains unclear. Trimming cost V 4 bases and J 8 bases, with 12 bases left between them. This CDR3 has 13 residues. Germline loops: CDR1 MNHEY, CDR2 SMNVEV (reference sequence). The CDR3 loop is CASSSQRRDTIYF. In nucleotides, the CDR3 is TGTGCCAGCAGTTCGCAGAGAAGGGACACCATATATTTT.

The chain is built from TRBV7-2 and TRBJ1-2; 7 bases match TRBD1. This CDR3 comprises 16 residues. The ends lost 5 bases at V and 1 base at J; junction bases unmatched: 10. Germline loops: CDR1 SGHTA, CDR2 FQGNSA. The CDR3 sequence: CASSRRTGRLNYGYTF. The DNA of the CDR3 is TGTGCCAGCAGCCGCCGGACAGGACGGCTTAACTATGGCTACACCTTC.

The chain has TRBV29-1 and TRBJ1-2; D gene ambiguous. V gave up 4 bases and J gave up 7 bases, with 10 bases separating them. The CDR3 covers 11 residues. Germline V CDR1 and CDR2: SQVTM, ANQGSEA. The CDR3 protein is CSVGPIPGYTF. The CDR3 coding sequence is TGCAGCGTTGGCCCCATTCCTGGCTACACCTTC.

In this sample, this clone turned up once. The gene calls are TRBV5-1 and TRBJ1-2; D uncertain. V lost 4 bases to trimming and J lost 8 bases, with 21 bases between them. Germline V gene sequence: CDR1 SGHRS, CDR2 YFSETQ. The CDR3 contains 15 residues. The CDR3 nucleotides read TGCGCCAGCAGCCTGTACCCCGATGGGTCTGGCGGCTACACCTTC. It yields the protein CASSLYPDGSGGYTF.

This rearrangement joins TRBV4-3 to TRBJ1-1; possibly TRBD1 for D (6 bases). Germline CDR1 and CDR2: LGHNA and YSLEER. The CDR3 runs 16 residues. V lost 0 bases and J 4 bases, leaving 15 bases between the germline ends. The CDR3 reads CASSQDGGRFGTEAFF. CDR3 in DNA: TGCGCCAGCAGCCAAGACGGGGGGCGTTTCGGCACTGAAGCTTTCTTT.

The genes are TRBV19 and TRBJ2-3; possibly TRBD2 for D (6 bases). Trimming took off 6 bases at V and 5 bases at J, with 9 bases between the two ends. CDR1 is LNHDA, CDR2 SQIVND, per germline (reference sequence). This CDR3 is 12 amino acids long. The CDR3 region is CASSGGIDTQYF. The CDR3 nucleotides read TGTGCCAGTAGCGGAGGGATAGATACGCAGTATTTT.

V and J are TRBV5-3 and TRBJ2-1; 15 nucleotides line up with TRBD2. TRBV5-3 is assigned to the ORF class and has an uncertain function. There are 18 residues in the CDR3. After removal of 2 bases from V and 8 bases from J, the junction contained 11 bases not matched to a gene. CDR3 sequence reads: CARSLTGTSGRSIDEQFF. DNA of the CDR3: TGTGCCAGAAGCTTAACAGGGACTAGCGGGAGGTCTATCGATGAGCAGTTCTTC.

This chain joins TRBV4-3 and TRBJ2-3; D may be TRBD1 or TRBD2 (5 bases each). The CDR3 consists of 17 residues. Germline V gene lookup returns CDR1 LGHNA and CDR2 YSLEER. V lost 4 bases and J lost 4, with 21 bases in between. The DNA for the CDR3 is TGCGCCAGCAGCCGCCAATGGACCCCCGGGGCCGCAGATACGCAGTATTTT. Protein product: CASSRQWTPGAADTQYF.

The V gene is TRBV2, the J gene TRBJ2-5, with a tentative D call TRBD1 (6 bases). The CDR3 consists of 12 residues. The ends were cut back, 6 bases at V and 9 bases at J, with 14 bases in the middle. The germline CDR1 and CDR2 sequences are SNHLY and FYNNEI. The CDR3 region is CASRTQQGAQYF. CDR3 nucleotide sequence: TGTGCCAGCAGGACGCAACAGGGTGCCCAGTACTTC.

The chain carries TRBV14 and TRBJ1-1; 9 bases map to TRBD1. The CDR3 length is 14 residues. CDR1 is SGHDN, CDR2 FVKESK, per germline. V trimming: 4 bases; J trimming: 4 bases; junction bases outside the gene matches: 4. The DNA of the CDR3 is TGTGCCAGCAGCCCATACAGGGGGCCCACTGAAGCTTTCTTT. It yields the protein CASSPYRGPTEAFF.

The rearrangement links TRBV5-4 to TRBJ2-1; tentative D call: TRBD2 (6 bases). This CDR3 is built from 13 residues. With 5 bases removed from V and 10 bases from J, the gap between germline ends came to 16 bases. From germline, CDR1 is SGHNT and CDR2 YYREEE (reference sequence). The CDR3 DNA reads as TGTGCCAGCAGGTGGGACTCCAATGGGGAGCAGTTCTTC. Its protein product is CASRWDSNGEQFF.

This chain connects TRBV6-2 or TRBV6-3 to TRBJ2-7; the D call may be TRBD1 or TRBD2 (5 bases each). V lost 5 bases and J 3 bases, leaving 8 bases between the germline ends. The V gene's germline CDR1 is MNHEY and CDR2 SVGEGT. The CDR3 runs to 12 residues. The DNA for the CDR3 is TGTGCCAGCAGTGGGACCGTCTACGAGCAGTACTTC. Its protein product is CASSGTVYEQYF.

CDR3 sequence (DNA): TGCAGCGTCCAATCGGGACTCAATGAGCAGTTCTTC. Amino acid sequence: CSVQSGLNEQFF. The chain is built from TRBV29-1 and TRBJ2-1, with TRBD2 as a possible D gene (6 bases). The germline V and J ends were trimmed by 6 bases and 6 bases, with 12 bases remaining between them. This CDR3 spans 12 amino acids. CDR1 SQVTM and CDR2 ANQGSEA come from the germline V gene.